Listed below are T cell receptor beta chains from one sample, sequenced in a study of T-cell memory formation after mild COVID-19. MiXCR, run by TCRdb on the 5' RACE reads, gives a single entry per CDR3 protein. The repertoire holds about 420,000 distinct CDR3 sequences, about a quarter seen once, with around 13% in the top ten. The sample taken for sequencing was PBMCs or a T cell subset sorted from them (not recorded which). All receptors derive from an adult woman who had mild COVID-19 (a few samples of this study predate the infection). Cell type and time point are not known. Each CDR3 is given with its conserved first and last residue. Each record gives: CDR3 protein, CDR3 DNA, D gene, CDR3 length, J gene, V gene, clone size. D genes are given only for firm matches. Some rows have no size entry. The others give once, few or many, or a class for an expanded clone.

CDR3: CSARDSGTGKGTQYF
DNA: TGCAGTGCTAGAGATTCGGGAACAGGGAAGGGTACGCAGTATTTT
D: .
length: 15
J: TRBJ2-3
V: TRBV20-1
size: .

CDR3: CASSLVPEVITEAFF
DNA: TGCGCCAGCAGCTTGGTACCCGAGGTGATCACTGAAGCTTTCTTT
D: .
length: 15
J: TRBJ1-1
V: TRBV5-1
size: few

CDR3: CASSPHPGSTNEKLFF
DNA: TGTGCCAGCAGCCCGCATCCGGGTTCAACTAATGAAAAACTGTTTTTT
D: .
length: 16
J: TRBJ1-4
V: TRBV7-9
size: few

CDR3: CSVVGRGQETQYF
DNA: TGCAGCGTTGTCGGCAGGGGCCAAGAGACCCAGTACTTC
D: .
length: 13
J: TRBJ2-5
V: TRBV29-1
size: many

CDR3: CASSPVSTSTDTQYF
DNA: TGTGCCAGCAGTCCCGTTTCCACTAGCACAGATACGCAGTATTTT
D: .
length: 15
J: TRBJ2-3
V: TRBV11-3
size: few

CDR3: CASSAAGGNQPQHF
DNA: TGTGCCAGCAGCGCGGCGGGGGGCAATCAGCCCCAGCATTTT
D: .
length: 14
J: TRBJ1-5
V: TRBV2
size: few

CDR3: CASSPLREVSYEQYF
DNA: TGTGCCAGCAGTCCCCTCCGGGAGGTCTCCTACGAGCAGTACTTC
D: TRBD2
length: 15
J: TRBJ2-7
V: TRBV6-2/TRBV6-3
size: few

CDR3: CASSQGRGTEAFF
DNA: TGCGCCAGCAGCCAAGGAAGGGGCACTGAAGCTTTCTTT
D: .
length: 13
J: TRBJ1-1
V: TRBV3-1
size: few

CDR3: CASSPPPGQGRYEQYF
DNA: TGTGCCAGCAGTCCCCCGCCGGGACAGGGTCGATACGAGCAGTACTTC
D: TRBD1
length: 16
J: TRBJ2-7
V: TRBV27
size: .

CDR3: CASSEFGGGLSPTKGAFF
DNA: TGTGCCAGCAGTGAGTTCGGTGGGGGCCTGTCCCCGACAAAGGGAGCTTTCTTT
D: .
length: 18
J: TRBJ1-1
V: TRBV6-4
size: .

CDR3: CASSARLAGGPSNGEQFF
DNA: TGCGCCAGCAGCGCGAGACTAGCGGGAGGGCCCTCAAATGGGGAGCAGTTCTTC
D: TRBD2
length: 18
J: TRBJ2-1
V: TRBV4-1
size: .

CDR3: CAWSQGSNEQFF
DNA: TGTGCCTGGAGTCAGGGGTCGAATGAGCAGTTCTTC
D: .
length: 12
J: TRBJ2-1
V: TRBV30
size: .

CDR3: CASSDSGPIYNEQFF
DNA: TGTGCCAGCAGTGATAGCGGGCCCATCTACAATGAGCAGTTCTTC
D: TRBD2
length: 15
J: TRBJ2-1
V: TRBV6-1
size: once

CDR3: CASSFQTGLNSPLHF
DNA: TGTGCCAGCAGTTTCCAGACAGGGCTGAATTCACCCCTCCACTTT
D: TRBD1
length: 15
J: TRBJ1-6
V: TRBV5-6
size: .

CDR3: CASSPGTGINQPQHF
DNA: TGTGCCAGCTCACCAGGGACAGGGATTAATCAGCCCCAGCATTTT
D: TRBD1
length: 15
J: TRBJ1-5
V: TRBV18
size: few

CDR3: CAWMSGNQPQHF
DNA: TGTGCCTGGATGTCAGGGAATCAGCCCCAGCATTTT
D: .
length: 12
J: TRBJ1-5
V: TRBV30
size: few

CDR3: CASSPRAHPGLATYNEQFF
DNA: TGTGCCAGCTCACCACGGGCCCATCCGGGACTAGCGACTTACAATGAGCAGTTCTTC
D: TRBD2
length: 19
J: TRBJ2-1
V: TRBV18
size: few

CDR3: CATSDAGLTGELFF
DNA: TGTGCCACCAGTGATGCCGGGCTCACCGGGGAGCTGTTTTTT
D: .
length: 14
J: TRBJ2-2
V: TRBV24-1
size: few

CDR3: CASSQGGTGNNEQFF
DNA: TGTGCCAGCAGCCAGGGCGGGACAGGGAACAATGAGCAGTTCTTC
D: TRBD1
length: 15
J: TRBJ2-1
V: TRBV7-2
size: .

CDR3: CASSWTGANEKLFF
DNA: TGTGCCAGCAGCTGGACAGGCGCTAATGAAAAACTGTTTTTT
D: TRBD1
length: 14
J: TRBJ1-4
V: TRBV7-9
size: few

CDR3: CASRKTSGENNEQFF
DNA: TGTGCCAGCAGAAAAACTAGCGGGGAGAACAATGAGCAGTTCTTC
D: TRBD2
length: 15
J: TRBJ2-1
V: TRBV12-3/TRBV12-4
size: .

CDR3: CASSFPGLSSYEQYF
DNA: TGTGCCAGCAGCTTTCCGGGACTCAGCTCCTACGAGCAGTACTTC
D: .
length: 15
J: TRBJ2-7
V: TRBV5-5
size: many

CDR3: CASSLTGDGVGEQYF
DNA: TGTGCCAGCAGCTTGACGGGGGACGGTGTTGGCGAGCAGTACTTC
D: .
length: 15
J: TRBJ2-7
V: TRBV7-2
size: few

CDR3: CASSFGPGRSGANVLTF
DNA: TGTGCCAGCAGCTTCGGGCCTGGGCGCTCTGGGGCCAACGTCCTGACTTTC
D: .
length: 17
J: TRBJ2-6
V: TRBV7-2
size: .

CDR3: CAWQWVGVYGYTF
DNA: TGTGCCTGGCAGTGGGTCGGGGTCTATGGCTACACCTTC
D: .
length: 13
J: TRBJ1-2
V: TRBV30
size: .

CDR3: CASSSDSVNTIYF
DNA: TGTGCCAGCAGTTCGGACAGTGTAAACACCATATATTTT
D: .
length: 13
J: TRBJ1-3
V: TRBV12-3/TRBV12-4
size: .

CDR3: CASSFLAGGGEQYF
DNA: TGTGCCAGCAGCTTCCTCGCAGGGGGGGGCGAGCAGTACTTC
D: .
length: 14
J: TRBJ2-7
V: TRBV7-9
size: many

CDR3: CASSLSGAEGNIQYF
DNA: TGTGCCAGCAGCTTATCAGGGGCTGAAGGAAACATTCAGTACTTC
D: .
length: 15
J: TRBJ2-4
V: TRBV7-9
size: few

CDR3: CASSPTLTGSSNQPQHF
DNA: TGTGCCAGCAGCCCCACCCTGACAGGTTCTAGCAATCAGCCCCAGCATTTT
D: .
length: 17
J: TRBJ1-5
V: TRBV21-1
size: .

CDR3: CATSGGGTEAFF
DNA: TGTGCCACCAGTGGGGGGGGCACTGAAGCTTTCTTT
D: .
length: 12
J: TRBJ1-1
V: TRBV24-1
size: .

CDR3: CATSARTGPEQYF
DNA: TGTGCCACCAGTGCCCGGACGGGCCCCGAGCAGTACTTC
D: .
length: 13
J: TRBJ2-7
V: TRBV24-1
size: .

CDR3: CASSQDRGRQTASYEQYF
DNA: TGCGCCAGCAGCCAAGACCGGGGGCGGCAAACCGCTTCCTACGAGCAGTACTTC
D: .
length: 18
J: TRBJ2-7
V: TRBV4-3
size: .

CDR3: CASSLRQASLDGYTF
DNA: TGTGCCAGCAGCCTCCGTCAAGCGTCTTTGGATGGCTACACCTTC
D: .
length: 15
J: TRBJ1-2
V: TRBV7-8
size: few

CDR3: CASSLFITMSDEQYF
DNA: TGTGCCAGCAGCTTATTCATCACCATGAGCGACGAGCAGTACTTC
D: .
length: 15
J: TRBJ2-7
V: TRBV7-6
size: few

CDR3: CASSFGQGYTEAFF
DNA: TGTGCCAGTAGTTTCGGACAGGGTTACACTGAAGCTTTCTTT
D: TRBD1
length: 14
J: TRBJ1-1
V: TRBV19
size: .

CDR3: CASSQEGNYGYTF
DNA: TGTGCCAGCAGCCAAGAAGGGAACTATGGCTACACCTTC
D: .
length: 13
J: TRBJ1-2
V: TRBV4-2
size: .

CDR3: CASRPTGGYEQYF
DNA: TGCGCCAGCCGACCGACAGGGGGGTACGAGCAGTACTTC
D: TRBD1
length: 13
J: TRBJ2-7
V: TRBV5-1
size: many

CDR3: CASSPSVWRADTQYF
DNA: TGTGCCAGCAGCCCCTCGGTGTGGAGGGCAGATACGCAGTATTTT
D: .
length: 15
J: TRBJ2-3
V: TRBV7-9
size: few

CDR3: CASSFVEATQYF
DNA: TGTGCCAGCAGCTTTGTGGAGGCTACGCAGTATTTT
D: .
length: 12
J: TRBJ2-3
V: TRBV7-9
size: .

CDR3: CASRAGKGKEQFF
DNA: TGTGCCAGCCGAGCCGGGAAGGGGAAGGAGCAGTTCTTC
D: .
length: 13
J: TRBJ2-1
V: TRBV3-1
size: .

CDR3: CATSGDYSYEQYF
DNA: TGTGCCACCAGTGGAGACTATTCCTACGAGCAGTACTTC
D: .
length: 13
J: TRBJ2-7
V: TRBV24-1
size: few

CDR3: CASSLGIGAFF
DNA: TGTGCCAGCAGTTTAGGCATCGGGGCTTTCTTT
D: .
length: 11
J: TRBJ1-1
V: TRBV12-3/TRBV12-4
size: .

CDR3: CAWRTPARGANVLTF
DNA: TGTGCCTGGAGAACCCCTGCCCGTGGGGCCAACGTCCTGACTTTC
D: .
length: 15
J: TRBJ2-6
V: TRBV30
size: .